The following is a T cell receptor beta chain sequence with its context. This specimen comes from a study of blood T cell repertoires in COVID-19. Study-level information: Samples taken during acute and convalescent COVID-19 were collected in the United States, Italy and Spain. From T cells, B-cell-depleted T cells, or PBMCs came the material, which was cDNA or gDNA.

The CDR3 length is 15 residues. Germline lookup yields CDR1 ENHRY and CDR2 SYGVKD. Trimming took 6 bases from V and 2 from J; bases not matched to a gene: 7. Per the original methods: Reference gene primer amplification yielded estimated nucleated cell counts. Libraries were prepared by immunoSEQ multiplex PCR; TCRdb keeps only in-frame clonotypes and omits some of them. The V and J calls and clone size are taken from that table; D and trimming were inferred from the DNA. The sample has 65,000 to 95,000 clones, roughly 80% seen once. The rearrangement uses TRBV10-3 and TRBJ2-5, with 9 bases fitting TRBD2. The source material was peripheral blood. The clonotype was recovered from a woman aged 40 to 49 with active or convalescent COVID-19. CDR3 sequence (DNA): TGTGCCATCAGGACCAGAGCGGGAGGTCAAGAGACCCAGTACTTC. Translated, it gives CAIRTRAGGQETQYF.